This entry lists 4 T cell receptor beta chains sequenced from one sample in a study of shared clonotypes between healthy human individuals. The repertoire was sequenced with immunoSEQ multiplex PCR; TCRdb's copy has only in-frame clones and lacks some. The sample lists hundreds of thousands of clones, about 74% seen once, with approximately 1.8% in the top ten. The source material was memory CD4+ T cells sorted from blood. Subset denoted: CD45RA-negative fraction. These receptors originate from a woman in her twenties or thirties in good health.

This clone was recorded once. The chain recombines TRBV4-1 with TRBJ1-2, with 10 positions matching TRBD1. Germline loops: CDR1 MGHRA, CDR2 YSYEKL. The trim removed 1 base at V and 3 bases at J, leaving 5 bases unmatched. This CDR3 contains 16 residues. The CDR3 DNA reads TGCGCCAGCAGCCAAGTGGGACAGGGGCGCGACTATGGCTACACCTTC. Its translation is CASSQVGQGRDYGYTF.

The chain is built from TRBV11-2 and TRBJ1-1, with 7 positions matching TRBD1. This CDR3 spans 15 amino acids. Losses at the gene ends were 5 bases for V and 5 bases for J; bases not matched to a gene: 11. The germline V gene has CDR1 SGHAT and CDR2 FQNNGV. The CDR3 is CASSLPSGQATEAFF. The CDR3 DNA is TGTGCCAGCAGCCTCCCTAGTGGACAGGCGACTGAAGCTTTCTTT. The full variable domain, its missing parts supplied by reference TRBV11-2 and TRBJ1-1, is EAGVAQSPRYKIIEKRQSVAFWCNPISGHATLYWYQQILGQGPKLLIQFQNNGVVDDSQLPKDRFSAERLKGVDSTLKIQPAKLEDSAVYLCASSLPSGQATEAFFGQGTRLTVV.

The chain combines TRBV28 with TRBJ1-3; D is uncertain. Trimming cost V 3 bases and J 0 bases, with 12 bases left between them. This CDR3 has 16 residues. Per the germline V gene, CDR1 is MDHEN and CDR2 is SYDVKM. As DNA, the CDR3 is TGTGCCAGCAGTTTTCTTTGGGGAAGCTCTGGAAACACCATATATTTT. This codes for CASSFLWGSSGNTIYF.

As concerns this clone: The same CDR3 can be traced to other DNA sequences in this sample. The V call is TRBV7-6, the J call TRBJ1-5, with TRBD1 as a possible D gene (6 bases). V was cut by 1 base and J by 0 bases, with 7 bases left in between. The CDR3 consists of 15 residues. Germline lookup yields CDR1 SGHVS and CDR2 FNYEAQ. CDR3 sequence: CASSLGGLSNQPQHF. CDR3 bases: TGTGCCAGCAGCTTAGGGGGGCTTAGCAATCAGCCCCAGCATTTT. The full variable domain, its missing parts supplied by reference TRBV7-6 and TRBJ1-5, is GAGVSQSPRYKVTKRGQDVALRCDPISGHVSLYWYRQALGQGPEFLTYFNYEAQQDKSGLPNDRFSAERPEGSISTLTIQRTEQRDSAMYRCASSLGGLSNQPQHFGDGTRLSIL.